The TCR beta chain under discussion was sequenced for a study of blood T cells in healthy people across ages. This clonotype has only a few counts. Its target is unknown. Study-wide results and caveats: The fall in TCR beta diversity per million T cells was roughly linear with age.

The CDR3 has 15 residues. The germline V gene has CDR1 SGHRS and CDR2 YFSETQ. The V and J ends lost 1 base and 7 bases, in that order; junction bases with no gene match: 7. With a J-beta primer mix and a sample-barcoded 5' primer, a second PCR ran about 6 to 11 cycles. Researchers report that a template-switch adaptor with 12 random nucleotides tagged each cDNA molecule. MiXCR was run by TCRdb on the 5' RACE reads, yielding one entry per CDR3 protein. The sample includes fewer than 750,000 distinct CDR3 sequences, approximately 52% of them seen just once. The sequenced sample consisted of blood. This chain uses TRBV5-1 with TRBJ1-5, with 8 bases lining up with TRBD1. This sequence originates from a woman aged 80 or over in good health. The CDR3 DNA follows: TGCGCCAGCAGCTTGACAGGGGGGGCAGGGCAGCCCCAGCATTTT. Translation: CASSLTGGAGQPQHF.